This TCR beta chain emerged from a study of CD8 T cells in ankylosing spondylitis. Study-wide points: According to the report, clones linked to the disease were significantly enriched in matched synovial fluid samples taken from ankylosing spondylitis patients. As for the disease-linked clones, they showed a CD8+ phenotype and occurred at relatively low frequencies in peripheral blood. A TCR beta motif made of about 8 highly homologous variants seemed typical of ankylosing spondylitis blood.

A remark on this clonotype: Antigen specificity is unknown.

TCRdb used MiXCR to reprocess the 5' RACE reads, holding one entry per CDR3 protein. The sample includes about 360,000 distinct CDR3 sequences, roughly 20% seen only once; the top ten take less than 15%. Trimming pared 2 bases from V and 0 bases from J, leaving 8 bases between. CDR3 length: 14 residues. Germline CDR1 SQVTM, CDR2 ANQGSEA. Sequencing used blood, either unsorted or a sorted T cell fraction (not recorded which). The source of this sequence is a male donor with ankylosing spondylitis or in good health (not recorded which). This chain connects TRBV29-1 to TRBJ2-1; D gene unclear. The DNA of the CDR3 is TGCAGCGTTGAAACGGATATCTCCTACAATGAGCAGTTCTTC. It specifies CSVETDISYNEQFF.